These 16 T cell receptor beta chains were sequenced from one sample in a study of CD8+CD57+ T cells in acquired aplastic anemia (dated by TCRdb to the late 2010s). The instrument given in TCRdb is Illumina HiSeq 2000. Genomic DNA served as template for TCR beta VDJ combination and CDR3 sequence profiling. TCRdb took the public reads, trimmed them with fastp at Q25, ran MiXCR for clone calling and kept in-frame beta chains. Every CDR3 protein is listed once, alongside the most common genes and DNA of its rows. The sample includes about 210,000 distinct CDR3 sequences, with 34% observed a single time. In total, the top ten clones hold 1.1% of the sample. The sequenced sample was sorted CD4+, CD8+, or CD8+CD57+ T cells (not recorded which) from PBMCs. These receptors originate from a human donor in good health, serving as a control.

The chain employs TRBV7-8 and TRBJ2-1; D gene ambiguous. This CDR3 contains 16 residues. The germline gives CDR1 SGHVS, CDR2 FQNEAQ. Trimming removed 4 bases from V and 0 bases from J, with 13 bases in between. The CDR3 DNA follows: TGTGCCAGCAGCTCCTCTTTGATAGTCTCCTACAATGAGCAGTTCTTC. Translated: CASSSSLIVSYNEQFF.

The CDR3 DNA reads as TGTGCCAGCAGCTTTTACAGGCTCCAGAGCGGGGAGCAGTTCTTC. This translates into CASSFYRLQSGEQFF. The V and J genes are TRBV11-1 and TRBJ2-1; D is possibly TRBD2 (6 bases). Germline lookup yields CDR1 SGHAT and CDR2 FQDESV (reference sequence). Between the trimmed V and J ends, which lost 3 bases and 10 bases, there was a span of 19 bases. The CDR3 runs 15 residues.

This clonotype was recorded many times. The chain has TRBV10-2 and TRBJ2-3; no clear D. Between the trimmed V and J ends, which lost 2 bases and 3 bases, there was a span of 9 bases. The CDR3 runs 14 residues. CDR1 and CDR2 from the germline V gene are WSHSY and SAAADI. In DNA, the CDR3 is TGCGCCAGCAGTGAGGCCCACCCAACAGATACGCAGTATTTT. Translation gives CASSEAHPTDTQYF.

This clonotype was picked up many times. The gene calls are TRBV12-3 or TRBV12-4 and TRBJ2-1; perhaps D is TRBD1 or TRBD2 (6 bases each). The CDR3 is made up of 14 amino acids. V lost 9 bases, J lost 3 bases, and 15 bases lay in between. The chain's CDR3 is CASIRRGDYNEQFF. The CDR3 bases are TGTGCCAGTATCCGAAGGGGGGACTACAATGAGCAGTTCTTC.

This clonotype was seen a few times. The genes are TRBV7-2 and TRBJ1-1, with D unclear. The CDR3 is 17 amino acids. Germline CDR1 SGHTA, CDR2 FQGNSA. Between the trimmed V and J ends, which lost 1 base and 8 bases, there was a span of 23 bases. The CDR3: CASSLGSSPGALLEAFF. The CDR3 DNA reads TGTGCCAGCAGCTTAGGTTCGTCTCCGGGAGCGCTGCTGGAAGCTTTCTTT.

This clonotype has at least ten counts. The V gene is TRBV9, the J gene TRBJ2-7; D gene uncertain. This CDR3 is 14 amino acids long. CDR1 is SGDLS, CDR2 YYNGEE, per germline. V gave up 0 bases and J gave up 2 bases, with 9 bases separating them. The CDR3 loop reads CASSVGSAAYEQYF. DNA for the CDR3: TGTGCCAGCAGCGTAGGGTCAGCAGCCTACGAGCAGTACTTC.

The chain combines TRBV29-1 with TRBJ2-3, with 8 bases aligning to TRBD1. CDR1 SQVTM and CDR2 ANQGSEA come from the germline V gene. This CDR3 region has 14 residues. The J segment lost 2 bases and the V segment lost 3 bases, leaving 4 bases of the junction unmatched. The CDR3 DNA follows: TGCAGCGTTGAGGGACAGGTGATCACAGATACGCAGTATTTT. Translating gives CSVEGQVITDTQYF.

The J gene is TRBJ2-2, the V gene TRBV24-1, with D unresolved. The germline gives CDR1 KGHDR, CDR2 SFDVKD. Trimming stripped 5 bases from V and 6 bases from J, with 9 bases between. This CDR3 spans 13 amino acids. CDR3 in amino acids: CATSAGPAGELFF. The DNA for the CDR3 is TGTGCCACCAGTGCCGGGCCGGCCGGGGAGCTGTTTTTT.

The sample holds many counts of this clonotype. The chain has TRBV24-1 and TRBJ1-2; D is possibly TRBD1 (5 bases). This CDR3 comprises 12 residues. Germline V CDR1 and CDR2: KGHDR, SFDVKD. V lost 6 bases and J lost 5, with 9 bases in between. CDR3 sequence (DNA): TGTGCCACCAGTAGACAGCGGTATGGCTACACCTTC. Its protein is CATSRQRYGYTF.

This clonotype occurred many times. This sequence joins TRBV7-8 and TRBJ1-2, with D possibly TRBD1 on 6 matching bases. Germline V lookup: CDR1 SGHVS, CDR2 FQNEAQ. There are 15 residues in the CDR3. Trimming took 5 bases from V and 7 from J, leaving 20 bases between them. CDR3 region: CASSIGLGGARGYTF. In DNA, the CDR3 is TGTGCCAGCAGCATAGGCCTTGGGGGGGCGCGTGGCTACACCTTC.

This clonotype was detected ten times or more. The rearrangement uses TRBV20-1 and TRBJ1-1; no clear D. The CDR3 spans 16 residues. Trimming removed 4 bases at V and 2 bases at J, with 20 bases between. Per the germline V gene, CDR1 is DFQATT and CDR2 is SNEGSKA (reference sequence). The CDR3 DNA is TGCAGTGCTACTCAGGCGGGCCGGCTTTTCAACACTGAAGCTTTCTTT. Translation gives CSATQAGRLFNTEAFF.

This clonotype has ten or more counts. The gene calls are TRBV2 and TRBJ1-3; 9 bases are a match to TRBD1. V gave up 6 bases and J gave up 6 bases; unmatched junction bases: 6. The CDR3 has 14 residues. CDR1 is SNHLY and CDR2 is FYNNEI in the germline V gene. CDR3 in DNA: TGTGCCAGCAGCCGGACAGGGGTTCTAAACACCATATATTTT. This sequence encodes CASSRTGVLNTIYF.

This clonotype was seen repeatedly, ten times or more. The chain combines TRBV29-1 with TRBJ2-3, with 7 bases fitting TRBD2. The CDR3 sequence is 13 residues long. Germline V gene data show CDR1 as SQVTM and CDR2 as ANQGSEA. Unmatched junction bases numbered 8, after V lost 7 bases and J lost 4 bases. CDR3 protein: CSALGGTSDTQYF. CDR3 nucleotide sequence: TGCAGCGCCCTGGGGGGGACCTCAGATACGCAGTATTTT.

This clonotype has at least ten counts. The CDR3 DNA reads TGCAGCGGGAGACAGGGGGAAAGGTACTATGGCTACACCTTC. Protein sequence: CSGRQGERYYGYTF. V gene TRBV29-1 combines with J gene TRBJ1-2; 9 bases map to TRBD1. The V segment lost 7 bases and the J segment 3 bases; nucleotides outside the gene matches: 9. The CDR3 contains 14 residues. Germline V gives CDR1 SQVTM, CDR2 ANQGSEA.

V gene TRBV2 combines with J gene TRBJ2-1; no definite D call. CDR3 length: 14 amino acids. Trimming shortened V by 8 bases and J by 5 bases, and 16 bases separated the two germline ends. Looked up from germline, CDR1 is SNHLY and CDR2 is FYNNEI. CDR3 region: CASRGRSQNNEQFF. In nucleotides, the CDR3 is TGTGCCAGCCGCGGTAGATCTCAAAACAATGAGCAGTTCTTC.

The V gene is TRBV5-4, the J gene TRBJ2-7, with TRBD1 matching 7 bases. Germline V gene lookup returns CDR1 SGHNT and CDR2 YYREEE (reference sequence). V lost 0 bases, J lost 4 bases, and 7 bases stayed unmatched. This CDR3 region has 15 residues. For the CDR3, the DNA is TGTGCCAGCAGCTTGGCCGCTGACAGGGTTTACGAGCAGTACTTC. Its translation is CASSLAADRVYEQYF.